This T cell receptor (beta chain) was sequenced for a study of cytomegalovirus exposure and HLA in healthy donors. Overall study results and limits: Later analysis identified several of the most significant clusters that appeared linked to common viral pathogens. Among TCR beta chains, those listed as cytomegalovirus-associated numbered fewer than 200. As a later analysis showed, a missense DCLRE1C variant was linked to trimming of TCR beta V- and J-genes.

Turning to this clone: The antigen is unknown.

Vbeta (60) and Jbeta (13) primers were used in the PCR. TCRdb keeps only in-frame clones here, not all; method: immunoSEQ multiplex PCR. The sample includes around 180,000 clones, more than 65% of them seen just once. Per the germline V gene, CDR1 is SGHTA and CDR2 is FQGNSA. The CDR3 runs 18 residues. V was pared by 2 bases and J by 0 bases, with 9 bases of the junction left unmatched. V gene TRBV7-2 combines with J gene TRBJ2-3, with 9 bases identical to TRBD2. The sequence was obtained from a woman aged 45-65 years in good health and CMV-seronegative. The sequenced sample consisted of PBMCs. In DNA form, the CDR3 reads TGTGCCAGCAGCTTATTGGTTTTGGCGGGGGGGAGCACAGATACGCAGTATTTT. Translating gives CASSLLVLAGGSTDTQYF.